This TCR beta chain is from a study of T cells in Graves' hyperthyroidism and ophthalmopathy. No progression to ophthalmopathy during 18 months of follow-up defined stable disease. Any patient presenting with uncontrolled infection, other autoimmune disease, pregnancy or lactation was left out. Study-level results: Clonotypes that were expanded in thyroid above 0.001 mostly appeared in blood too. Ophthalmopathy was predicted by the model a median of 6.5 months ahead of onset.

This clonotype was observed many times. Its antigen is not known. RNA transcripts provided the source from which TCR beta CDR3 regions were amplified. The HTBI primer set drove a first-round RT-PCR of the TCR CDR3. TCRdb reprocessed the multiplex PCR reads with MiXCR, giving one entry per CDR3 protein. The sample includes 600,000 to 650,000 distinct CDR3 sequences, around 15% of them seen just once. The TCR comes from a woman aged 25 to 45 with Graves' hyperthyroidism. Sequencing was done on a sample of blood.

In DNA form, the CDR3 reads TGTGCCAGCACCCGGGACAGGGGCAGGGGTAGTCAGCCCCAGCATTTT. Its translation is CASTRDRGRGSQPQHF. This chain uses TRBV6-1 with TRBJ1-5, with 10 bases fitting TRBD1. Germline CDR1 is MNHNS and CDR2 is SASEGT. V lost 7 bases and J lost 6; bases outside the gene matches: 12. The CDR3 contains 16 residues.